This T cell receptor (beta chain) stems from a study of blood T cells in healthy people across ages (dated by TCRdb to about 2015). As for the study more broadly: In model experiments, roughly one uniquely barcoded TCR beta cDNA molecule per two T cells was captured by template switching. The study analyzed two additional independent replicas of 1 million unique cDNA reads from the same blood draw for two donors, one aged 18 to 30 and one aged 80 or older. The study measured age-related changes in TCR beta repertoire diversity using deep sequencing normalized with unique cDNA molecular identifiers. To avoid experimental bias, donors of different ages were randomly spread across the sequencing lanes. Four age groups were formed from the donors: young (average about 15 years), middle-aged (approximately 40), aged (more than 55) and long-lived (around 82). Study-level results and caveats: Estimates of total diversity based on one million sequenced T cells were regarded as lower bounds and as underestimates. Compared with the aged group, the long-lived group had more naive CD4+ T cells, fewer expanded clones and increased TCR diversity, a pattern suggesting age selection. A strong correlation was found between observed TCR beta diversity and the percentage of naive T cells measured by flow cytometry. Observed TCR beta diversity per million T cells fell roughly linearly with age, and a significant reduction was already apparent by age around 36. Donor CMV infection status was unknown, potentially confounding age-related changes in expanded clonotypes. Since profiling was done on bulk unsorted PBMCs, naive and antigen-experienced compartments could not be conclusively compared.

Points on this clonotype: Its antigen is unknown. No qualities accompany the bases; no much larger clone lies one base away.

Reading the germline V gene gives CDR1 SGDLS and CDR2 YYNGEE. Measured from the cysteine to the phenylalanine, the CDR3 is 15 residues long. Kept here is only the CDR3 DNA, which spans 45 bases and is read in frame from base 1. Trimming takes 4 bases off V and 6 bases off J; junction bases not matched to a gene: 10. The 35 to 40 donors, aged about 6 to 100 years, were systemically healthy Caucasian individuals from Russia. Roughly 9 milliliters of peripheral blood were drawn from each donor into EDTA-treated Vacutainer tubes. Ficoll-Paque density-gradient centrifugation was used to isolate PBMCs, with at least 7 million per sample. Total RNA, at least 6 micrograms per sample, was extracted from PBMCs with Trizol reagent. For every donor, an aliquot of PBMCs went through flow cytometry to measure the percentages of naive CD45RAhigh/CD27high T cells. Libraries were made using 5' RACE. Sequencing instrument: Illumina HiSeq 2500. The second PCR ran for roughly 6 to 11 cycles and used a J-beta primer mix along with a sample-barcoded 5' primer. Each TCR beta cDNA molecule received a unique molecular identifier from a template-switch 5' adaptor carrying 12 random nucleotides. At least 2.5 million CDR3-containing paired-end reads were obtained from each sample. First-strand cDNA synthesis was performed from all RNA using the Mint cDNA synthesis kit, with priming by a TRBC-specific oligonucleotide. All cDNA was treated with uracil-DNA glycosylase and then went through a first 18-cycle PCR with the universal primers M1SS and BC2_uni_R. On the study's bioinformatics: Normalization of each sample was performed by random selection of 1 million high-quality reads, each carrying a distinct molecular identifier. Instead of being binned into consensus sequences, reads with shared molecular identifiers were discarded. MiTCR, with a Q25 quality threshold and the strictest error-elimination algorithm, was used for CDR3 identification, clonotype clustering and error correction. A nonparametric unseen species model using Euler transformation provided a lower-bound estimate of total TCR beta diversity. TCRdb applied fastp at Q25 and MiXCR to the public reads, then kept only in-frame beta chains. A single entry per CDR3 protein holds the most common genes and DNA from its merged rows. TCRdb, rather than the study authors, made the V and J calls. Across this sample there are roughly 1.4 million distinct CDR3 sequences, with approximately 60% seen only once. Clones ranked in the top ten supply over 5.5% of the sample.

This receptor chain uses TRBV9 and TRBJ1-2; TRBD1 aligns with 9 central bases. Sequencing was carried out using blood. The origin of this receptor is a man aged 18 to 30 in good health. This receptor has the CDR3 CASSLPRDRDDGYTF. The base sequence is TGTGCCAGCAGCCTCCCCCGGGACAGGGATGATGGCTACACCTTC.